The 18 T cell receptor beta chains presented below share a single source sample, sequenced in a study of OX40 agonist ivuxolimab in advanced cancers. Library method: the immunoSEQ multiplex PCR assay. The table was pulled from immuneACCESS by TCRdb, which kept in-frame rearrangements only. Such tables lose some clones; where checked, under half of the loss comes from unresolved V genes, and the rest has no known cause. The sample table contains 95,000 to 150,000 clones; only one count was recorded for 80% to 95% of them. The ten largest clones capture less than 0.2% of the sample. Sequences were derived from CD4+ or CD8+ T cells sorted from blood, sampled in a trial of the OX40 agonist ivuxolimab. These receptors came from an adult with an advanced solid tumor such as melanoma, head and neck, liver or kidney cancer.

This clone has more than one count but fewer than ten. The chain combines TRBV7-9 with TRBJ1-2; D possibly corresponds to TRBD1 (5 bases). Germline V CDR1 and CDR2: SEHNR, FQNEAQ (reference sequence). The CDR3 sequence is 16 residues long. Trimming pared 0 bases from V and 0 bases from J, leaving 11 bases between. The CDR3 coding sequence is TGTGCCAGCAGCTTAGCGAGAGGCAGGGCTAACTATGGCTACACCTTC. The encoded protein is CASSLARGRANYGYTF.

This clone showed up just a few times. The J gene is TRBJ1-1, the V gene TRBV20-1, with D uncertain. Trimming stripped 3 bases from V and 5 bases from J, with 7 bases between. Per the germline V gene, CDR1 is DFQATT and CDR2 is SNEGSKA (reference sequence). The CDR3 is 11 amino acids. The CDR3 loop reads CSARGGTEAFF. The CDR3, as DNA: TGCAGTGCTAGGGGTGGGACTGAAGCTTTCTTT.

The CDR3 region has the DNA TGTGCCAGCAGCCAAACCACGTACACAGATACGCAGTATTTT. It yields the protein CASSQTTYTDTQYF. V usage is TRBV7-8 and J usage is TRBJ2-3; no definite D call. With 5 bases removed from V and 2 bases from J, the gap between germline ends came to 11 bases. CDR3 size: 14 residues. The V gene's germline CDR1 is SGHVS and CDR2 FQNEAQ.

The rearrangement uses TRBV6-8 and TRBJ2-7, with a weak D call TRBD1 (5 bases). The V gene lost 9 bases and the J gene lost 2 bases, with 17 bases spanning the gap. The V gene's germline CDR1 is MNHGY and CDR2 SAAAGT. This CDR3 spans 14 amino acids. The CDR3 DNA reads TGTGCCAGGCAGGATCGGACATTTACCTACGAGCAGTACTTC. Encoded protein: CARQDRTFTYEQYF.

CDR3 sequence: CASSLELLSNEQFF. The CDR3 DNA sequence: TGTGCCAGCAGCTTAGAACTCTTGAGTAATGAGCAGTTCTTC. The V and J genes are TRBV7-2 and TRBJ2-1; D uncertain. V shed 1 base and J shed 7 bases, with 11 bases lying between them. Germline values: CDR1 SGHTA, CDR2 FQGNSA. This CDR3 is 14 amino acids long.

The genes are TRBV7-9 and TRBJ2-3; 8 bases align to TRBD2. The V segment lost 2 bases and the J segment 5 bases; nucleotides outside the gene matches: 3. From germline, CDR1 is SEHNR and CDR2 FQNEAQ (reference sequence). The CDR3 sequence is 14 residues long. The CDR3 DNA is TGTGCCAGCAGCTTAACGGGAGGGGTAGATACGCAGTATTTT. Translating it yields CASSLTGGVDTQYF.

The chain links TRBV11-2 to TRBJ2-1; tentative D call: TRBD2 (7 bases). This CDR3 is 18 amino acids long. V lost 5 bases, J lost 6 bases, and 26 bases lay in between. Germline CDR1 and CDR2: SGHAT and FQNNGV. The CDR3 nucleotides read TGTGCCAGCAGCATGGGTCTTAGGGGGGAGGGCCATGTCAATGAGCAGTTCTTC. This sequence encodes CASSMGLRGEGHVNEQFF.

The CDR3 region has the DNA TGTGCCAGCAGTTGGGACGCACAAGAGACCCAGTACTTC. Its protein product is CASSWDAQETQYF. The chain joins TRBV27 to TRBJ2-5, with D perhaps given as TRBD1 or TRBD2 (5 bases each). V gave up 4 bases and J gave up 2 bases, with 8 bases separating them. Germline CDR1 reads MNHEY; CDR2 reads SMNVEV (reference sequence). The CDR3 has 13 amino acids.

CDR3 protein: CASTPIRGYYGYTF. CDR3 coding DNA: TGTGCCAGCACCCCCATAAGGGGATACTATGGCTACACCTTC. The V call is TRBV6-5, the J call TRBJ1-2; D perhaps matches TRBD1 (5 bases). The germline gives CDR1 MNHEY, CDR2 SVGAGI. This CDR3 is 14 amino acids long. Trimming took 7 bases from V and 3 from J, leaving 15 bases between them.

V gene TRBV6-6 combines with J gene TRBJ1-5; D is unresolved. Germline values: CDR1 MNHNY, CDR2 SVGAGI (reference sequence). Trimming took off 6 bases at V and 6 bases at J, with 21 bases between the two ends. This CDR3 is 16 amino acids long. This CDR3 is CASRTPTTGGGQPQHF. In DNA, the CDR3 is TGTGCCAGCAGAACCCCGACAACGGGAGGAGGTCAGCCCCAGCATTTT.

This chain's CDR3 is CASSPAGRKETQYF. The CDR3 DNA is TGTGCCAGCAGCCCTGCCGGAAGGAAAGAGACCCAGTACTTC. The rearrangement links TRBV7-9 to TRBJ2-5; D unclear. Germline V lookup: CDR1 SEHNR, CDR2 FQNEAQ (reference sequence). The V end lost 5 bases, the J end lost 3 bases, and 13 bases lay between the germline ends. CDR3 length equals 14 residues.

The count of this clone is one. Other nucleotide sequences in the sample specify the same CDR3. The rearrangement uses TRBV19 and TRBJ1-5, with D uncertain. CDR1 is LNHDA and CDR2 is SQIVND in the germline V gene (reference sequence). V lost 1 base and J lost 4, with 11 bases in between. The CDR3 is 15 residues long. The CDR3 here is CASSIGTRSNQPQHF. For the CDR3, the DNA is TGTGCCAGTAGTATAGGAACCAGGAGTAATCAGCCCCAGCATTTT.

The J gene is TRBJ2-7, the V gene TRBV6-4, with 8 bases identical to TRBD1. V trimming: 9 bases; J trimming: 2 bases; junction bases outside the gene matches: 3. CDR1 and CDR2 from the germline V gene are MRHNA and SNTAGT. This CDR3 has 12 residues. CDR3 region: CARGQATYEQYF. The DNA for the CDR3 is TGTGCCAGGGGACAGGCCACCTACGAGCAGTACTTC.

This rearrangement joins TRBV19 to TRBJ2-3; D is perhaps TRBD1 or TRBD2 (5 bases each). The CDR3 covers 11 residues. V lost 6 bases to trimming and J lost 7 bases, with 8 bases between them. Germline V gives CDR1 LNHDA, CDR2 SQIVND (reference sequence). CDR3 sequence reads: CASSGTNTQYF. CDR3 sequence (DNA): TGTGCCAGTAGCGGGACGAATACGCAGTATTTT.

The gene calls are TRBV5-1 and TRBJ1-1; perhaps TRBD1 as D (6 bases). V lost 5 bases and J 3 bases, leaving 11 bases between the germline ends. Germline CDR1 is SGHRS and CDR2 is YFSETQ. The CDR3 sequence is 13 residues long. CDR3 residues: CASSPGGHTEAFF. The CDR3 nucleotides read TGCGCCAGCAGTCCGGGGGGGCACACTGAAGCTTTCTTT.

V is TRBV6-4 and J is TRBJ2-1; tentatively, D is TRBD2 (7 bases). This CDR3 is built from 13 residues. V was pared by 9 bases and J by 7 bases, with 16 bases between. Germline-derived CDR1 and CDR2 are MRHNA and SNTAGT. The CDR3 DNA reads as TGTGCCAGTCGGGGGGCTGGCATGAATGAGCAGTTCTTC. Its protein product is CASRGAGMNEQFF.

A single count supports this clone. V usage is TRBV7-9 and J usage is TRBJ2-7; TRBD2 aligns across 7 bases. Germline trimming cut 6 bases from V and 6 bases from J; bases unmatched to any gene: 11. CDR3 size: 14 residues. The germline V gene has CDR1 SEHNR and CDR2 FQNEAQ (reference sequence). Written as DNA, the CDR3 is TGTGCCAGCAGTTCCTCTAGCGGCCCTGGCGAGCAGTACTTC. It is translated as CASSSSSGPGEQYF.

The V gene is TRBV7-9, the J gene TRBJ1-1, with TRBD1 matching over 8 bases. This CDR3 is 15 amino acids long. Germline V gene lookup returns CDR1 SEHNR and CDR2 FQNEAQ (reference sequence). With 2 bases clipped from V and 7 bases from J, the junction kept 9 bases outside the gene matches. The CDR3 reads CASSLSSGGGNEAFF. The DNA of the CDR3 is TGTGCCAGCAGCTTAAGTTCAGGGGGCGGAAATGAAGCTTTCTTT.